These 2 T cell receptor beta chains were sequenced from one sample in a study of blood T cell repertoires in COVID-19. The repertoire was sequenced with immunoSEQ multiplex PCR; TCRdb's copy has only in-frame clones and lacks some. The sample has 130,000 to 150,000 clones, about three quarters seen once; the top ten hold over 10%. The sequenced sample consisted of peripheral blood. All receptors come from a man of 80 years or more with acute or convalescent COVID-19.

The chain couples TRBV7-2 to TRBJ2-5; TRBD1 aligns across 9 bases. CDR3 length: 15 residues. Germline CDR1 is SGHTA and CDR2 is FQGNSA. V lost 4 bases, J lost 3 bases, and 6 bases stayed unmatched. The CDR3: CASSSWTGAEETQYF. DNA of the CDR3: TGTGCCAGCAGCTCTTGGACAGGGGCCGAAGAGACCCAGTACTTC.

The chain is built from TRBV7-6 and TRBJ1-6; weak D call: TRBD1 (5 bases). V was pared by 5 bases and J by 0 bases, with 14 bases between. The CDR3 runs 17 residues. Germline lookup yields CDR1 SGHVS and CDR2 FNYEAQ. The CDR3 here is CASSASTASSYNSPLHF. As DNA, the CDR3 is TGTGCCAGCAGCGCGTCGACAGCGAGCTCCTATAATTCACCCCTCCACTTT.